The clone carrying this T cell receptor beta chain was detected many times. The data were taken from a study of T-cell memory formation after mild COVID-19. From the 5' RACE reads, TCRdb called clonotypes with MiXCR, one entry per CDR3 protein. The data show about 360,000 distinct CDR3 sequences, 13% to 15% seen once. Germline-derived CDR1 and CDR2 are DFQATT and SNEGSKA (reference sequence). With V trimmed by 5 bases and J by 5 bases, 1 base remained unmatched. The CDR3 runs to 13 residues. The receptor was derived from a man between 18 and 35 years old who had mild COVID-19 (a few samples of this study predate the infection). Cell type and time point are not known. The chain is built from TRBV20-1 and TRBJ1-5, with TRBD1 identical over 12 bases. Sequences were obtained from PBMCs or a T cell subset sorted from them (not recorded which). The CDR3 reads CSAGTGGHQPQHF. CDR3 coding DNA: TGCAGTGCTGGGACAGGGGGCCATCAGCCCCAGCATTTT.